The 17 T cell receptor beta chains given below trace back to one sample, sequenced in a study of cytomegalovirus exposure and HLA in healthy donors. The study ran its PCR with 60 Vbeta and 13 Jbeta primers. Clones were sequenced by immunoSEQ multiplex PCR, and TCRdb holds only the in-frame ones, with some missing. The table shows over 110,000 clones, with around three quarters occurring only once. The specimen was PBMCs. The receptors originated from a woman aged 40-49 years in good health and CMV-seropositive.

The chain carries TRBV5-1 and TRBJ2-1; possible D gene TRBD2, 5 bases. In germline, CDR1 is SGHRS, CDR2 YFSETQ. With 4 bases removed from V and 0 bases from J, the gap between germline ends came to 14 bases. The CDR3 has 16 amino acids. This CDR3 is CASSPAGLNSYNEQFF. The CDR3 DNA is TGCGCCAGCAGCCCGGCGGGCTTGAACTCCTACAATGAGCAGTTCTTC.

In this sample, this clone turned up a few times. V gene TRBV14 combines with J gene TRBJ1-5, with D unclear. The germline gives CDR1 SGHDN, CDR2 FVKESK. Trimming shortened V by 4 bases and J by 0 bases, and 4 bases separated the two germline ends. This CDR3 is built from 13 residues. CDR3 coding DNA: TGTGCCAGCAGCCGGCATAGCAATCAGCCCCAGCATTTT. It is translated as CASSRHSNQPQHF.

As DNA, the CDR3 is TGTGCCACCTTACCAGGACTAGCGGGGGGGGTCTACAATGAGCAGTTCTTC. Protein: CATLPGLAGGVYNEQFF. The chain joins TRBV5-4 to TRBJ2-1, with 15 nucleotides matching TRBD2. Germline V lookup: CDR1 SGHNT, CDR2 YYREEE (reference sequence). The CDR3 has 17 amino acids. Trimming at V came to 9 bases and at J to 3 bases, leaving 10 bases not matched to a gene.

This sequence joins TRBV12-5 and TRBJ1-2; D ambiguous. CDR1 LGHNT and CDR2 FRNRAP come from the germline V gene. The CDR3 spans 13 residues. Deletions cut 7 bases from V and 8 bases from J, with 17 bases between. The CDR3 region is CASAPSGRTGYTF. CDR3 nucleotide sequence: TGTGCTAGTGCACCATCGGGGAGGACGGGCTACACCTTC.

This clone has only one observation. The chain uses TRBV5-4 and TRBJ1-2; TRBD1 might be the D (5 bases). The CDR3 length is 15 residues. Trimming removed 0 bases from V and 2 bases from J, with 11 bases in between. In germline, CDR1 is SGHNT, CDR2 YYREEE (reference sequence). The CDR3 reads CASSLGLPGNYGYTF. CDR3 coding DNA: TGTGCCAGCAGCTTGGGGCTTCCAGGGAACTATGGCTACACCTTC.

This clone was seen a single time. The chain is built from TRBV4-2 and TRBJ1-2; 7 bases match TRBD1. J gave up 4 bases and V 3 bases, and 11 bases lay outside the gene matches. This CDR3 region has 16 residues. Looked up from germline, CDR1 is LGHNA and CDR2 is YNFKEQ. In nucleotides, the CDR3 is TGTGCCAGCAGCCAGGAAAGATCCGGGACAGCCTATGGCTACACCTTC. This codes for CASSQERSGTAYGYTF.

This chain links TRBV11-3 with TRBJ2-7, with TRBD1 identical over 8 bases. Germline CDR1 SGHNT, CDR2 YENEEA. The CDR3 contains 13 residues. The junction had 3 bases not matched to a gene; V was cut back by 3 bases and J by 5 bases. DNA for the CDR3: TGTGCCAGCAGCTTGGACAGGGCCAACGAGCAGTACTTC. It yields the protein CASSLDRANEQYF.

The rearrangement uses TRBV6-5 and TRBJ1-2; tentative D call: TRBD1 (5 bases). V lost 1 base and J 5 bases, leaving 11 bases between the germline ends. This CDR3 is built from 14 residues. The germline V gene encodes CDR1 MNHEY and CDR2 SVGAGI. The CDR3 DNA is TGTGCCAGCAGTTACTGGCAGGGTGGTTATGGCTACACCTTC. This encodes CASSYWQGGYGYTF.

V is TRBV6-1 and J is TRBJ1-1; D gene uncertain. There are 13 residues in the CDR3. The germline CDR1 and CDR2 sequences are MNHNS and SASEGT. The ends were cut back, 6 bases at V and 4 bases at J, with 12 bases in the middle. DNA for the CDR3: TGTGCCAGCAGCCGAGATCCGGGCACTGAAGCTTTCTTT. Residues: CASSRDPGTEAFF.

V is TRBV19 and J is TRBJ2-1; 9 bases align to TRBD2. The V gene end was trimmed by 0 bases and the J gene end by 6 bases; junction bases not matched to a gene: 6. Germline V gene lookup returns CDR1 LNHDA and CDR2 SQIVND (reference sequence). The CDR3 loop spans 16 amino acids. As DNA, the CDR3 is TGTGCCAGTAGTATAGATAGGTCTAGCGGGGCCAATGAGCAGTTCTTC. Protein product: CASSIDRSSGANEQFF.

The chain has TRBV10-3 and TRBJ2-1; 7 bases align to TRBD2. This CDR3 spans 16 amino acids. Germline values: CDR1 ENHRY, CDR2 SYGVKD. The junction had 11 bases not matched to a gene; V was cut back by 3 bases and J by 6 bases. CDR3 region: CAISDWEREGPNEQFF. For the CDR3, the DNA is TGTGCCATCAGTGATTGGGAGAGGGAGGGCCCCAATGAGCAGTTCTTC.

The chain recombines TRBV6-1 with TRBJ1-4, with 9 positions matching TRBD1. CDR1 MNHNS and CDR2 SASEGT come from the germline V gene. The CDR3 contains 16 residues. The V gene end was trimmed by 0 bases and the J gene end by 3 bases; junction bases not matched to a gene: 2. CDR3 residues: CASSEADRGPNEKLFF. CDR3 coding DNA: TGTGCCAGCAGTGAAGCGGACAGGGGACCTAATGAAAAACTGTTTTTT.

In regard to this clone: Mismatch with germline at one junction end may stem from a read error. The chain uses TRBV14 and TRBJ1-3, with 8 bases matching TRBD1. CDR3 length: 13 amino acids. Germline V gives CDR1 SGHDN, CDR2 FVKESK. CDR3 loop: CASSQERAGGQDF. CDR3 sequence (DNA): TGTGCCAGCAGCCAAGAAAGAGCAGGGGGCCAGGATTTT.

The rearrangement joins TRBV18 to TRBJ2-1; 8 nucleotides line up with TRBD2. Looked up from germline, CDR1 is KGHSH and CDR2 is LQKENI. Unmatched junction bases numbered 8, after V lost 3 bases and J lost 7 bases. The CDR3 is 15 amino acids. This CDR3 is CASSPVASGLNEQFF. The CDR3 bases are TGTGCCAGCTCACCGGTCGCTAGCGGGTTAAATGAGCAGTTCTTC.

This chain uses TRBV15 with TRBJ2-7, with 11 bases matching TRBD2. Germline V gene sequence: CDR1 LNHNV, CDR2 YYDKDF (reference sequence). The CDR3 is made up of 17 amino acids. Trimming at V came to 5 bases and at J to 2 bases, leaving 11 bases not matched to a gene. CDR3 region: CATSGGLAGTIPYEQYF. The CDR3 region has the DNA TGTGCCACCAGCGGAGGACTAGCGGGTACTATTCCCTACGAGCAGTACTTC.

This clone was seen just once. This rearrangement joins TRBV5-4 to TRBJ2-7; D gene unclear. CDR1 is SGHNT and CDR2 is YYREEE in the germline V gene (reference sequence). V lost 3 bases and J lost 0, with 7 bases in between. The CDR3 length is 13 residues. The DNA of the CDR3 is TGTGCCAGCAGCTCGGTTAGCTCCTACGAGCAGTACTTC. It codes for CASSSVSSYEQYF.

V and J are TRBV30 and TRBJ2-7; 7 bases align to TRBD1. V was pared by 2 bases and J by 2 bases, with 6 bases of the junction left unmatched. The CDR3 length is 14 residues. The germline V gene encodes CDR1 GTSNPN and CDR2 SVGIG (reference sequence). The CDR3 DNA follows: TGTGCCTGGAGTAGAGGGACAGCAACCTACGAGCAGTACTTC. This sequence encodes CAWSRGTATYEQYF.